Below are 10 T cell receptor beta chains sequenced from a single sample in a study of blood T cell repertoires in COVID-19. The assay was immunoSEQ multiplex PCR, and TCRdb's table has in-frame clones only and misses some. The sample holds some 70,000 clones; 76% are singletons and the top ten take about 15%. Sequences were obtained from peripheral blood. The receptors derive from a man in his 60s with COVID-19, enrolled during active disease.

The chain employs TRBV5-1 and TRBJ2-1; 7 positions agree with TRBD2. Trimming at V came to 3 bases and at J to 5 bases, leaving 5 bases not matched to a gene. This CDR3 comprises 14 residues. Germline CDR1 SGHRS, CDR2 YFSETQ. The CDR3 sequence: CASSSTTSDNEQFF. The CDR3 DNA is TGCGCCAGCAGCTCCACAACTAGCGACAATGAGCAGTTCTTC.

The chain employs TRBV5-4 and TRBJ2-1; TRBD2 might be the D (5 bases). The CDR3 contains 14 residues. The germline V and J ends were trimmed by 5 bases and 7 bases, with 16 bases remaining between them. The germline CDR1 and CDR2 sequences are SGHNT and YYREEE (reference sequence). Here the CDR3 reads CASRRSEGENEQFF. For the CDR3, the DNA is TGTGCCAGCAGAAGATCTGAGGGTGAGAATGAGCAGTTCTTC.

The chain couples TRBV11-2 to TRBJ2-1; 9 bases are a match to TRBD1. Trimming removed 5 bases from V and 6 bases from J; junction bases left unmatched: 8. The CDR3 runs 15 residues. CDR1 and CDR2 (germline): SGHAT, FQNNGV. CDR3 protein: CASSNYRGRGNEQFF. For the CDR3, the DNA is TGTGCCAGCAGCAACTACAGGGGGCGGGGCAATGAGCAGTTCTTC.

This chain uses TRBV5-1 with TRBJ1-1; 10 bases are shared with TRBD1. Germline assignment: CDR1 SGHRS and CDR2 YFSETQ. This CDR3 comprises 16 residues. Unmatched junction bases numbered 18, after V lost 5 bases and J lost 11 bases. The CDR3 DNA follows: TGCGCCAGCAGTATCACCTCCGGGACAGGGGCGGGGTTGGCTTTCTTT. It specifies CASSITSGTGAGLAFF.

V and J are TRBV11-3 and TRBJ2-1, with 11 bases matching TRBD2. The CDR3 length is 13 residues. J gave up 9 bases and V 5 bases, and 3 bases lay outside the gene matches. In germline, CDR1 is SGHNT, CDR2 YENEEA. The chain's CDR3 is CASSATSGSEQFF. The CDR3 region has the DNA TGTGCCAGCAGCGCAACTAGCGGGAGTGAGCAGTTCTTC.

J is TRBJ2-2 and V is TRBV5-1, with TRBD2 matching 11 bases. The CDR3 covers 16 residues. The J segment lost 1 base and the V segment lost 5 bases, leaving 4 bases of the junction unmatched. Germline lookup yields CDR1 SGHRS and CDR2 YFSETQ. CDR3 protein: CASSTSGSQNTGELFF. The CDR3 DNA reads TGCGCCAGCAGTACTAGCGGGAGCCAGAACACCGGGGAGCTGTTTTTT.

This sequence joins TRBV7-2 and TRBJ1-1; D gene uncertain. V was cut by 4 bases and J by 7 bases, with 13 bases left in between. Germline lookup yields CDR1 SGHTA and CDR2 FQGNSA. There are 13 residues in the CDR3. The CDR3 DNA reads as TGTGCCAGCAGCTCCCTGGTGGGCCTTGAAGCTTTCTTT. This encodes CASSSLVGLEAFF.

The gene calls are TRBV10-1 and TRBJ2-3; possibly TRBD2 for D (5 bases). CDR1 is WNHNN and CDR2 is SYGVQD in the germline V gene (reference sequence). Between the trimmed V and J ends, which lost 3 bases and 7 bases, there was a span of 11 bases. This CDR3 is built from 13 residues. The DNA of the CDR3 is TGCGCCAGCAGTGACCCCGCGGGCCATACGCAGTATTTT. Its protein is CASSDPAGHTQYF.

The chain combines TRBV10-1 with TRBJ2-5, with 8 bases fitting TRBD2. The germline CDR1 and CDR2 sequences are WNHNN and SYGVQD (reference sequence). Trimming cost V 3 bases and J 1 base; bases outside gene matches: 4. The CDR3 spans 15 residues. CDR3: CASSEVGRGQETQYF. CDR3 DNA sequence: TGCGCCAGCAGTGAAGTCGGGAGGGGCCAAGAGACCCAGTACTTC.

The chain is built from TRBV7-9 and TRBJ2-2; D may be TRBD2 (5 bases). The CDR3 loop spans 16 amino acids. The V gene's germline CDR1 is SEHNR and CDR2 FQNEAQ (reference sequence). Trimming cost V 5 bases and J 2 bases, with 15 bases left between them. The CDR3, as DNA: TGTGCCAGCAGCCCGAGAAAAGCGGCCAACACCGGGGAGCTGTTTTTT. Translation gives CASSPRKAANTGELFF.